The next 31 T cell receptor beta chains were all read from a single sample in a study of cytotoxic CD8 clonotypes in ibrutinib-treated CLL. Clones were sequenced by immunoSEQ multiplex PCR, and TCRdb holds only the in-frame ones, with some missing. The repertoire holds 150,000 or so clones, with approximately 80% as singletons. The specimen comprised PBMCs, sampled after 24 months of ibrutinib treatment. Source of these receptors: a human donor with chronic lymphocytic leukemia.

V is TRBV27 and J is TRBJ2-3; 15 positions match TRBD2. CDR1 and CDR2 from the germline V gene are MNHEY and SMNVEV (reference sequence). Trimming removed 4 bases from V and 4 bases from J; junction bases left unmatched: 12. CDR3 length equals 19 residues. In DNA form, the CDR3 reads TGTGCCAGCAGTTCACTCGGACTAGCGGGAGGGGGAAGGGCAGATACGCAGTATTTT. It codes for CASSSLGLAGGGRADTQYF.

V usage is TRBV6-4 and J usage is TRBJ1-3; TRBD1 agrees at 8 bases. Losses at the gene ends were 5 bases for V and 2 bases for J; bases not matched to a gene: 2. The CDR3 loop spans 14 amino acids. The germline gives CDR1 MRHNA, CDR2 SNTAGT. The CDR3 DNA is TGTGCCAGCAGTTGGGACAGGACTGGAAACACCATATATTTT. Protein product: CASSWDRTGNTIYF.

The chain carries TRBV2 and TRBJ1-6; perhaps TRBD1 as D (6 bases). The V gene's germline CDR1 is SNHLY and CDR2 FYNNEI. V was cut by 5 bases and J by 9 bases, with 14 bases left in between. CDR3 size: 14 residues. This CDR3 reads CASSFNRVSSPLHF. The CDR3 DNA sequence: TGTGCCAGCAGTTTTAACAGGGTTTCTTCACCCCTCCACTTT.

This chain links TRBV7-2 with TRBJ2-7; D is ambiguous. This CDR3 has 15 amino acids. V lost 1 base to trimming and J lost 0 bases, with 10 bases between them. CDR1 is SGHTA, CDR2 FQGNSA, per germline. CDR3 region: CASSLGPRSSYEQYF. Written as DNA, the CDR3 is TGTGCCAGCAGCTTAGGACCCAGGAGCTCCTACGAGCAGTACTTC.

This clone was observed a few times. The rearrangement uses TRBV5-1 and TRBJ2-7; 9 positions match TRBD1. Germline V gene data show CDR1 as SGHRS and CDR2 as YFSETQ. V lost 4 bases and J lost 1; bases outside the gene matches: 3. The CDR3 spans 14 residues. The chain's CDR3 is CASSEGQGSYEQYF. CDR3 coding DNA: TGCGCCAGCAGCGAGGGACAGGGTTCCTACGAGCAGTACTTC.

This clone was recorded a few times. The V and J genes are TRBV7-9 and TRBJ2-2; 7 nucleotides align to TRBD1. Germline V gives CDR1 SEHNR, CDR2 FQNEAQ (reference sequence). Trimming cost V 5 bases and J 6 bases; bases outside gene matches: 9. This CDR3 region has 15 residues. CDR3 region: CASSRQGVAAGELFF. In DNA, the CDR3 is TGTGCCAGCAGCCGACAGGGCGTTGCGGCCGGGGAGCTGTTTTTT.

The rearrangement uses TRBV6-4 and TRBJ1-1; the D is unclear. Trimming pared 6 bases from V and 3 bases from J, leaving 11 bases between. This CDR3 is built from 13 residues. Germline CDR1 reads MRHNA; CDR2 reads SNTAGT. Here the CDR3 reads CASRQEIYTEAFF. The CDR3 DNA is TGTGCCAGCAGGCAGGAAATCTACACTGAAGCTTTCTTT.

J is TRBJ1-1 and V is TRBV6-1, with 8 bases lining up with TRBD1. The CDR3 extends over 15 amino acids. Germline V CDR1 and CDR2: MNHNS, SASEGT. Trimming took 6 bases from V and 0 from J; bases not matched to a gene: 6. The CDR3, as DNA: TGTGCCAGCAGCTTACGGACAGGGATGAACACTGAAGCTTTCTTT. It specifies CASSLRTGMNTEAFF.

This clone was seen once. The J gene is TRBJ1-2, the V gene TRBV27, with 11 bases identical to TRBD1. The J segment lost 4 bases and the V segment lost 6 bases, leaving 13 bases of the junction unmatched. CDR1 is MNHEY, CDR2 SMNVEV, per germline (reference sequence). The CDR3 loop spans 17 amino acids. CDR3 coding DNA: TGTGCCAGCAGACCGCCCGGGGACAGGGGGTTGATCTATGGCTACACCTTC. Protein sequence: CASRPPGDRGLIYGYTF.

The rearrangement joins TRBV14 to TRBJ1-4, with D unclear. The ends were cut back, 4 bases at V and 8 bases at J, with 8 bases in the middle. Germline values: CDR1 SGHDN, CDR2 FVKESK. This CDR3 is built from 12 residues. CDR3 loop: CASSLRAEKLFF. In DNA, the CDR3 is TGTGCCAGCAGCCTACGAGCGGAAAAACTGTTTTTT.

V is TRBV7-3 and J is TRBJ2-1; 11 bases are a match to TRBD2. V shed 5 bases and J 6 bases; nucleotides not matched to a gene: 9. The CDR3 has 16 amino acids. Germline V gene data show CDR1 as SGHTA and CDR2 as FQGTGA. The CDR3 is CASSPSLAGARNEQFF. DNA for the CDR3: TGTGCCAGCAGCCCTTCACTAGCGGGAGCTCGCAATGAGCAGTTCTTC.

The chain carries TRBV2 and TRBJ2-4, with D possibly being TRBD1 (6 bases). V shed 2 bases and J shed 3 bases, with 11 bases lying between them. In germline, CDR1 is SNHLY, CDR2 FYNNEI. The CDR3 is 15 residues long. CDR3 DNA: TGTGCCAGCAGTGAATGGGGGCTCGGCAAAAACATTCAGTACTTC. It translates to CASSEWGLGKNIQYF.

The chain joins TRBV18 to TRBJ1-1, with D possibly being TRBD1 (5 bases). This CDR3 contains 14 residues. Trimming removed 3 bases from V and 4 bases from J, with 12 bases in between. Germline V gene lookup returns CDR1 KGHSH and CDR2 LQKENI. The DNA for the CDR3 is TGTGCCAGCTCACCGCAAGACAGATCCACTGAAGCTTTCTTT. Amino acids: CASSPQDRSTEAFF.

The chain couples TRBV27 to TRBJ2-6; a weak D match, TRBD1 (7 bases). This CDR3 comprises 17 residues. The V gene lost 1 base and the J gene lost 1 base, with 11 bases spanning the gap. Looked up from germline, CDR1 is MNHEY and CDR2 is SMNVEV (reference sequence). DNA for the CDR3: TGTGCCAGCAGTTTATTCGCAGGGGGGTCTGGGGCCAACGTCCTGACTTTC. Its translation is CASSLFAGGSGANVLTF.

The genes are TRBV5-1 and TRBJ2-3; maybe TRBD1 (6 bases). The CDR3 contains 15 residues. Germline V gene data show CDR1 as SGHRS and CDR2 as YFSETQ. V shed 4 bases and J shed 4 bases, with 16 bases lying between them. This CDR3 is CASSPSHKGADTQYF. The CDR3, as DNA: TGCGCCAGCAGCCCCAGTCATAAGGGGGCAGATACGCAGTATTTT.

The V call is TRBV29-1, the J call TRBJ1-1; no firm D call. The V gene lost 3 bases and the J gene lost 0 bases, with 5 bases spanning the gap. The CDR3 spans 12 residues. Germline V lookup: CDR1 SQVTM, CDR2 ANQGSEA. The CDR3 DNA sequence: TGCAGCGTTGATGGGGTGAACACTGAAGCTTTCTTT. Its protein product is CSVDGVNTEAFF.

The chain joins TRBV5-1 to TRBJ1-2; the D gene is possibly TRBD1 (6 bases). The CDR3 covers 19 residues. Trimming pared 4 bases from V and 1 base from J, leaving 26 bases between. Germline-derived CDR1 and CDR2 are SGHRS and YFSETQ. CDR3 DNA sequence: TGCGCCAGCAGCGTCCGTCCCCTATTGGACAGTCCATTTAACTATGGCTACACCTTC. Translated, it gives CASSVRPLLDSPFNYGYTF.

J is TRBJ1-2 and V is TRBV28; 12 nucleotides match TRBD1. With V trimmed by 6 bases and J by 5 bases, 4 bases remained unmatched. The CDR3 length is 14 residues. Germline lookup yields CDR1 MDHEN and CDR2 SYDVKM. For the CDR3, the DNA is TGTGCCAGCAGGGGGACAGGGGGCAGGTATGGCTACACCTTC. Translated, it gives CASRGTGGRYGYTF.

CDR3 protein: CASSNYRTANNQPQHF. In DNA, the CDR3 is TGTGCCAGTAGCAATTATCGGACGGCTAACAATCAGCCCCAGCATTTT. The chain is built from TRBV19 and TRBJ1-5; D gene uncertain. Germline CDR1 reads LNHDA; CDR2 reads SQIVND (reference sequence). This CDR3 region has 16 residues. V was cut by 6 bases and J by 3 bases, with 18 bases left in between.

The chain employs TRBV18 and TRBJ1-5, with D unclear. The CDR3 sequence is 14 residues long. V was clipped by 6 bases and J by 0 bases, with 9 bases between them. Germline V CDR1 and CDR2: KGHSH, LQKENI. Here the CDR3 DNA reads TGTGCCAGCTCGACCTCTTATAGCAATCAGCCCCAGCATTTT. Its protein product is CASSTSYSNQPQHF.

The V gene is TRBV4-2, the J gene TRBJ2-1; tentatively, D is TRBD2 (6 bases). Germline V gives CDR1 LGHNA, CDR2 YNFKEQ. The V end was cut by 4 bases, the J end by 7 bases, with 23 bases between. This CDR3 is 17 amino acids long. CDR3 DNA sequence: TGTGCCAGCAGCCTCACTGCTCGCGGACCCGGAGGGAATGAGCAGTTCTTC. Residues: CASSLTARGPGGNEQFF.

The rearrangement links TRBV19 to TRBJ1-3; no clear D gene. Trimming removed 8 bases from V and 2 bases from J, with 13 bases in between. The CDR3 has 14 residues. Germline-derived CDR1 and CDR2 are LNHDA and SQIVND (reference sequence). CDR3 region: CASFRGGPGNTIYF. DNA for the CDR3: TGTGCCAGTTTCCGAGGAGGACCTGGAAACACCATATATTTT.

CDR3 bases: TGTGCCAGCAGCTTGCTAGCCCCTTTGGACGAGCAGTACTTC. Translating it yields CASSLLAPLDEQYF. The V and J genes are TRBV11-2 and TRBJ2-7; the D gene is possibly TRBD2 (5 bases). V lost 3 bases, J lost 5 bases, and 14 bases lay in between. Germline V CDR1 and CDR2: SGHAT, FQNNGV. The CDR3 length is 14 residues.

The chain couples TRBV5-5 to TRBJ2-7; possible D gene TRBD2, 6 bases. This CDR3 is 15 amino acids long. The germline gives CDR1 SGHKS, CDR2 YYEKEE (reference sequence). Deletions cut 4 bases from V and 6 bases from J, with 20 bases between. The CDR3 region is CASSPQKRTIGEQYF. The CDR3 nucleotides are TGTGCCAGCAGCCCCCAGAAACGGACTATAGGCGAGCAGTACTTC.

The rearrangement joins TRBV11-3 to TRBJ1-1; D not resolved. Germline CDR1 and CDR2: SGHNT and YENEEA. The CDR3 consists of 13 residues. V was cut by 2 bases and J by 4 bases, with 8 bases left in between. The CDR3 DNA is TGTGCCAGCAGCTTAATAAGCACCACTGAAGCTTTCTTT. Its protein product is CASSLISTTEAFF.

The CDR3 DNA is TGTGCCAGCAGCTTGGTGGGCAAAAGGGGAAACACCATATATTTT. Translation gives CASSLVGKRGNTIYF. The chain is built from TRBV5-8 and TRBJ1-3; no reliable D call. Germline lookup yields CDR1 SGHTS and CDR2 YDEGEE. Trimming removed 0 bases at V and 4 bases at J, with 11 bases between. This CDR3 is 15 amino acids long.

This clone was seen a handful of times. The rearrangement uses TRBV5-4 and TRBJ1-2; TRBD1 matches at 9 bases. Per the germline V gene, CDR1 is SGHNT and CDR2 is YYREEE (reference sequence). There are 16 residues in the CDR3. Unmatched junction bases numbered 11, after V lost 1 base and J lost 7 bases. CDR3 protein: CASSLFRTGVVSGYTF. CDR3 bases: TGTGCCAGCAGCTTGTTCCGGACAGGGGTAGTTTCTGGCTACACCTTC.

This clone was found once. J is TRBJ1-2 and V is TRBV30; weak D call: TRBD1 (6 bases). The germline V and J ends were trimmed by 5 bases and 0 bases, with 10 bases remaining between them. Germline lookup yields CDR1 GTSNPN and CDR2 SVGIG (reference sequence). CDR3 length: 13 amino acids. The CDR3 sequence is CAWAGTPNYGYTF. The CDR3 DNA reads TGTGCCTGGGCCGGGACACCTAACTATGGCTACACCTTC.

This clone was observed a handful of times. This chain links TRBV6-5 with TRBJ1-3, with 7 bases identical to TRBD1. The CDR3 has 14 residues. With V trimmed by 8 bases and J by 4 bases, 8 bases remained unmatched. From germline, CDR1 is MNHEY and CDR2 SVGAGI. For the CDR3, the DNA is TGTGCCAGCCCAGGGGGAGCCGCCGGAAACACCATATATTTT. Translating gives CASPGGAAGNTIYF.

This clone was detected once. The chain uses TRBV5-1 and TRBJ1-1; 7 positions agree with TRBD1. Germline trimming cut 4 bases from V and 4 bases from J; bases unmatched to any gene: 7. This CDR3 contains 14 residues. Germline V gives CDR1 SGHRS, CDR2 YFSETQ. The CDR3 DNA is TGCGCCAGCAGCCCGGACAGGAGTATCACTGAAGCTTTCTTT. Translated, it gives CASSPDRSITEAFF. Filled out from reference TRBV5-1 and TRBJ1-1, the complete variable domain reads KAGVTQTPRYLIKTRGQQVTLSCSPISGHRSVSWYQQTPGQGLQFLFEYFSETQRNKGNFPGRFSGRQFSNSRSEMNVSTLELGDSALYLCASSPDRSITEAFFGQGTRLTVV.

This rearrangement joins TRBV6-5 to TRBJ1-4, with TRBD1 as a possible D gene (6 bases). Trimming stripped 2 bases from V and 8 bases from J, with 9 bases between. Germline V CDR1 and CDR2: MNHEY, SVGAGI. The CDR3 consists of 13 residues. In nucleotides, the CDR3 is TGTGCCAGCAGTTACACAGGGTTGGAAAAACTGTTTTTT. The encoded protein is CASSYTGLEKLFF.